What follows are 12 T cell receptor beta chains derived from one specimen sequenced in a study of cytomegalovirus exposure and HLA in healthy donors (dated by TCRdb to the late 2010s). Preparation of the library involved the immunoSEQ multiplex PCR assay. The multiplex PCR relied on a mix of 60 forward primers for TCR Vbeta segments and 13 reverse primers for TCR Jbeta segments. TCRdb took over this immuneACCESS table, retaining in-frame rearrangements with V and J assigned. Such tables are incomplete; in checked studies, under half of the missing clones stem from an unresolved V gene, and the remainder is unexplained. In all, the sample holds about 170,000 clones, and 60% to 85% of those were seen once. Approximately 3.4% of the sample is taken by the ten largest. Sequencing was done on a sample of PBMCs. All receptors derive from a female donor in good health and CMV-seronegative.

This clone was seen only a few times. The rearrangement uses TRBV28 and TRBJ1-1; D is undetermined. In germline, CDR1 is MDHEN, CDR2 SYDVKM. Deletions cut 2 bases from V and 9 bases from J, with 13 bases between. This CDR3 spans 13 amino acids. In nucleotides, the CDR3 is TGTGCCAGCAGTTTACACGGACTCCACCAAGCTTTCTTT. Protein product: CASSLHGLHQAFF.

The J gene is TRBJ1-4, the V gene TRBV2, with a weak D call TRBD1 (6 bases). The germline V gene encodes CDR1 SNHLY and CDR2 FYNNEI. The V end was cut by 6 bases, the J end by 2 bases, with 10 bases between. The CDR3 consists of 14 residues. The CDR3 coding sequence is TGTGCCAGCAGAGGGACATCTACTAATGAAAAACTGTTTTTT. Amino acid sequence: CASRGTSTNEKLFF.

J is TRBJ1-2 and V is TRBV5-4, with D possibly being TRBD1 (5 bases). Germline V lookup: CDR1 SGHNT, CDR2 YYREEE (reference sequence). The CDR3 spans 16 residues. V was shortened by 0 bases and J by 4 bases, with 16 bases between the two germline ends. The CDR3 DNA reads as TGTGCCAGCAGCTTGGGACTCTCGGGGACTTCCTATGGCTACACCTTC. It codes for CASSLGLSGTSYGYTF.

The J gene is TRBJ2-3, the V gene TRBV19; D remains ambiguous. This CDR3 is 17 amino acids long. Germline loops: CDR1 LNHDA, CDR2 SQIVND (reference sequence). V was cut by 3 bases and J by 4 bases, with 20 bases left in between. In DNA, the CDR3 is TGTGCCAGTAGTATCCCGGGTAGCCCCGCCGGAGCAGATACGCAGTATTTT. This gives the protein CASSIPGSPAGADTQYF.

The genes are TRBV5-6 and TRBJ2-7; 8 bases line up with TRBD1. Germline V lookup: CDR1 SGHDT, CDR2 YYEEEE. The trim removed 6 bases at V and 9 bases at J, leaving 8 bases unmatched. The CDR3 length is 12 residues. The CDR3, as DNA: TGTGCCAGCACCGATCGGGGGACAGGGCAGTACTTC. Translating it yields CASTDRGTGQYF.

The chain couples TRBV9 to TRBJ1-2, with D possibly TRBD1 on 5 matching bases. The CDR3 is made up of 20 amino acids. Germline CDR1 reads SGDLS; CDR2 reads YYNGEE. Trimming cost V 0 bases and J 0 bases, with 24 bases left between them. The CDR3 DNA reads TGTGCCAGCAGCGTAGGCGCCGTTGTGGGAACAGGCCTTTCTAACTATGGCTACACCTTC. Protein: CASSVGAVVGTGLSNYGYTF.

The chain carries TRBV19 and TRBJ2-7; D unclear. CDR1 and CDR2 from the germline V gene are LNHDA and SQIVND (reference sequence). The CDR3 runs to 13 residues. V was trimmed by 3 bases and J by 5 bases, leaving 11 bases between them. The CDR3 protein is CASSITGSHEQYF. CDR3 nucleotide sequence: TGTGCCAGTAGTATTACCGGGTCCCACGAGCAGTACTTC.

The chain recombines TRBV30 with TRBJ1-1; the D is unclear. The CDR3 is 16 residues long. Trimming pared 1 base from V and 5 bases from J, leaving 20 bases between. Germline V gene data show CDR1 as GTSNPN and CDR2 as SVGIG (reference sequence). The CDR3 is CAWSGRGGMVGTEAFF. The CDR3 nucleotides are TGTGCCTGGAGTGGACGCGGCGGGATGGTGGGGACTGAAGCTTTCTTT.

The CDR3 region is CAISEQGPDMNTEAFF. CDR3 coding DNA: TGTGCCATCAGTGAGCAGGGCCCCGACATGAACACTGAAGCTTTCTTT. The rearrangement uses TRBV10-3 and TRBJ1-1, with TRBD1 as a possible D gene (5 bases). Germline assignment: CDR1 ENHRY and CDR2 SYGVKD. Trimming took 2 bases from V and 0 from J, leaving 13 bases between them. The length of the CDR3 is 16 residues.

This chain links TRBV5-4 with TRBJ2-1; the match to TRBD2 covers 11 bases. After removal of 4 bases from V and 7 bases from J, the junction contained 7 bases not matched to a gene. Germline V lookup: CDR1 SGHNT, CDR2 YYREEE (reference sequence). This CDR3 is 15 amino acids long. This chain's CDR3 is CASSALAGVGNEQFF. The CDR3 nucleotides read TGTGCCAGCAGCGCACTAGCGGGAGTTGGTAATGAGCAGTTCTTC.

The gene calls are TRBV28 and TRBJ1-2, with 7 positions matching TRBD1. V gave up 3 bases and J gave up 8 bases; unmatched junction bases: 9. Germline-derived CDR1 and CDR2 are MDHEN and SYDVKM. The CDR3 covers 14 residues. Here the CDR3 reads CASSFGTDQLGYTF. As DNA, the CDR3 is TGTGCCAGCAGTTTCGGGACAGACCAACTCGGCTACACCTTC.

The genes are TRBV11-3 and TRBJ2-5; D uncertain. CDR1 SGHNT and CDR2 YENEEA come from the germline V gene. The CDR3 consists of 11 residues. V was clipped by 4 bases and J by 6 bases, with 6 bases between them. CDR3: CASSSSQTQYF. The DNA for the CDR3 is TGTGCCAGCAGCTCCTCCCAGACCCAGTACTTC.